One and the same sample provided the 23 T cell receptor beta chains below, sequenced in a study of blood T cell repertoires in COVID-19. Libraries were prepared by immunoSEQ multiplex PCR; TCRdb keeps only in-frame clonotypes and omits some of them. The table has about 410,000 clones, 90% seen once. The specimen sequenced was PBMCs or T cells enriched from blood (not recorded which). These TCRs come from a man between 18 and 35 years old who had recovered from COVID-19.

CDR3 in amino acids: CASSLRQPGNTIYF. CDR3 coding DNA: TGTGCCAGCAGCTTGAGACAGCCCGGAAACACCATATATTTT. The V and J genes are TRBV13 and TRBJ1-3, with D perhaps TRBD1 (5 bases). V lost 3 bases to trimming and J lost 4 bases, with 10 bases between them. Germline CDR1 is PRHDT and CDR2 is FYEKMQ (reference sequence). The CDR3 totals 14 residues. Variable domain in full (rest from reference TRBV13 and TRBJ1-3): AAGVIQSPRHLIKEKRETATLKCYPIPRHDTVYWYQQGPGQDPQFLISFYEKMQSDKGSIPDRFSAQQFSDYHSELNMSSLELGDSALYFCASSLRQPGNTIYFGEGSWLTVV.

The chain combines TRBV2 with TRBJ1-5, with D perhaps TRBD1 (6 bases). CDR3 size: 15 residues. The germline V gene encodes CDR1 SNHLY and CDR2 FYNNEI. The V gene lost 6 bases and the J gene lost 5 bases, with 17 bases spanning the gap. CDR3 DNA: TGTGCCAGCAGCCCAAGGACAGAGGCCTATCAGCCCCAGCATTTT. It encodes CASSPRTEAYQPQHF.

In this sample, this clone turned up a few times. The gene calls are TRBV28 and TRBJ1-6; D is ambiguous. The germline V gene encodes CDR1 MDHEN and CDR2 SYDVKM. With 6 bases removed from V and 14 bases from J, the gap between germline ends came to 14 bases. The CDR3 length is 12 residues. CDR3 sequence reads: CASSQPNQALHF. The CDR3 DNA reads as TGTGCCAGCAGCCAACCAAATCAGGCCCTCCACTTT.

The rearrangement uses TRBV5-1 and TRBJ1-4; the D is unclear. CDR3 size: 15 residues. V was pared by 0 bases and J by 0 bases, with 6 bases between. In germline, CDR1 is SGHRS, CDR2 YFSETQ. Written as DNA, the CDR3 is TGCGCCAGCAGCTTGGCCAGGTCAACTAATGAAAAACTGTTTTTT. Translation: CASSLARSTNEKLFF.

DNA of the CDR3: TGTGCCAGCAGCGCTGGAGGGTGGGACACTGAAGCTTTCTTT. It yields the protein CASSAGGWDTEAFF. The V call is TRBV9, the J call TRBJ1-1; no clear D gene. With 3 bases removed from V and 3 bases from J, the gap between germline ends came to 12 bases. Germline CDR1 is SGDLS and CDR2 is YYNGEE. The CDR3 is 14 residues long.

The chain links TRBV15 to TRBJ1-4; TRBD1 might be the D (5 bases). The CDR3 runs 13 residues. V lost 3 bases to trimming and J lost 4 bases, with 6 bases between them. In germline, CDR1 is LNHNV, CDR2 YYDKDF (reference sequence). As DNA, the CDR3 is TGTGCCACCAGCAGTGGACATAATGAAAAACTGTTTTTT. This encodes CATSSGHNEKLFF.

The chain recombines TRBV5-1 with TRBJ1-5, with TRBD1 as a possible D gene (5 bases). Deletions cut 0 bases from V and 7 bases from J, with 14 bases between. CDR3 length: 15 amino acids. Germline assignment: CDR1 SGHRS and CDR2 YFSETQ. The CDR3 region is CASSLAGGGRQPQHF. The CDR3 DNA is TGCGCCAGCAGCTTGGCCGGCGGGGGACGGCAGCCCCAGCATTTT. The whole variable domain, filled in from reference TRBV5-1 and TRBJ1-5, reads KAGVTQTPRYLIKTRGQQVTLSCSPISGHRSVSWYQQTPGQGLQFLFEYFSETQRNKGNFPGRFSGRQFSNSRSEMNVSTLELGDSALYLCASSLAGGGRQPQHFGDGTRLSIL.

This chain connects TRBV7-2 to TRBJ1-2; tentative D call: TRBD1 (5 bases). V gave up 1 base and J gave up 7 bases, with 13 bases separating them. Germline assignment: CDR1 SGHTA and CDR2 FQGNSA. This CDR3 comprises 14 residues. CDR3 in DNA: TGTGCCAGCAGCTTAGATTTAGGGGCTCTTGGCTACACCTTC. It encodes CASSLDLGALGYTF.

The J gene is TRBJ1-2, the V gene TRBV19; possible D gene TRBD1, 5 bases. Between the trimmed V and J ends, which lost 6 bases and 4 bases, there was a span of 9 bases. The CDR3 sequence is 12 residues long. The germline V gene encodes CDR1 LNHDA and CDR2 SQIVND (reference sequence). The CDR3, as DNA: TGTGCCAGTAGGGGACTGATCTATGGCTACACCTTC. It yields the protein CASRGLIYGYTF.

The rearrangement links TRBV24-1 to TRBJ2-3; D remains ambiguous. The CDR3 totals 14 residues. With 3 bases removed from V and 4 bases from J, the gap between germline ends came to 10 bases. Germline assignment: CDR1 KGHDR and CDR2 SFDVKD. The DNA of the CDR3 is TGTGCCACCAGTGATAGAGGAGCGTCAGATACGCAGTATTTT. Amino acids: CATSDRGASDTQYF.

The chain combines TRBV12-5 with TRBJ1-1; the D is unclear. CDR1 and CDR2 (germline): LGHNT, FRNRAP. V was pared by 0 bases and J by 6 bases, with 8 bases between. The CDR3 contains 13 residues. DNA for the CDR3: TGTGCTAGTGGTTTGGTACCCGGGGCTGAAGCTTTCTTT. It yields the protein CASGLVPGAEAFF.

The chain recombines TRBV2 with TRBJ2-1; maybe TRBD1 (5 bases). V shed 6 bases and J shed 0 bases, with 18 bases lying between them. Germline-derived CDR1 and CDR2 are SNHLY and FYNNEI. This CDR3 has 17 residues. The CDR3 loop is CASSLLKPGYSYNEQFF. CDR3 DNA sequence: TGTGCCAGCAGCCTCCTGAAGCCAGGGTACTCCTACAATGAGCAGTTCTTC.

The V gene is TRBV5-1, the J gene TRBJ2-7; possibly TRBD1 for D (6 bases). V lost 4 bases and J 4 bases, leaving 12 bases between the germline ends. Germline V gene sequence: CDR1 SGHRS, CDR2 YFSETQ. The CDR3 runs 13 residues. Written as DNA, the CDR3 is TGCGCCAGCAGCGATCCAGGGGTGTACGAGCAGTACTTC. Its translation: CASSDPGVYEQYF.

The V and J genes are TRBV3-1 (or the pseudogene TRBV3-2) and TRBJ1-3, with no clear D. This CDR3 is 17 amino acids long. Germline CDR1 LGHDT, CDR2 YNNKEL (reference sequence). The V end lost 0 bases, the J end lost 0 bases, and 12 bases lay between the germline ends. As DNA, the CDR3 is TGTGCCAGCAGCCAAGACCGCCGACAAAACTCTGGAAACACCATATATTTT. Protein: CASSQDRRQNSGNTIYF.

The chain has TRBV5-1 and TRBJ2-1, with 8 bases that match TRBD1. The CDR3 is 17 residues long. In germline, CDR1 is SGHRS, CDR2 YFSETQ. V dropped 4 bases and J dropped 0; count of bases not matched to a gene: 9. The CDR3 region is CASSQGTGKSSYNEQFF. CDR3 bases: TGCGCCAGCAGCCAAGGGACAGGTAAAAGCTCCTACAATGAGCAGTTCTTC.

This chain connects TRBV5-1 to TRBJ2-7; TRBD2 aligns across 10 bases. This CDR3 spans 16 amino acids. CDR1 is SGHRS, CDR2 YFSETQ, per germline. V lost 4 bases to trimming and J lost 3 bases; unmatched junction nucleotides: 10. The CDR3 bases are TGCGCCAGCAGCCCCGGTTCGCCTAGCGGGGGCTACGAGCAGTACTTC. Its translation: CASSPGSPSGGYEQYF. Based on the CDR3 plus reference TRBV5-1 and TRBJ2-7, the full variable domain is KAGVTQTPRYLIKTRGQQVTLSCSPISGHRSVSWYQQTPGQGLQFLFEYFSETQRNKGNFPGRFSGRQFSNSRSEMNVSTLELGDSALYLCASSPGSPSGGYEQYFGPGTRLTVT.

In this sample, this clone turned up once. The gene calls are TRBV14 and TRBJ1-2; maybe TRBD1 (5 bases). From germline, CDR1 is SGHDN and CDR2 FVKESK. The CDR3 length is 16 residues. Trimming pared 0 bases from V and 5 bases from J, leaving 16 bases between. In nucleotides, the CDR3 is TGTGCCAGCAGCCAAGACGAAGGGGTTCCCCTATATGGCTACACCTTC. It codes for CASSQDEGVPLYGYTF. The entire variable domain, with the rest obtained from reference TRBV14 and TRBJ1-2, is as follows: EAGVTQFPSHSVIEKGQTVTLRCDPISGHDNLYWYRRVMGKEIKFLLHFVKESKQDESGMPNNRFLAERTGGTYSTLKVQPAELEDSGVYFCASSQDEGVPLYGYTFGSGTRLTVV.

The chain is built from TRBV30 and TRBJ1-6; 11 positions agree with TRBD1. The V and J ends lost 8 bases and 7 bases, in that order; junction bases with no gene match: 4. Germline V CDR1 and CDR2: GTSNPN, SVGIG (reference sequence). The CDR3 loop spans 13 amino acids. CDR3 sequence: CAGRDRGNSPLHF. The CDR3 DNA is TGTGCCGGGCGGGACAGGGGGAATTCACCCCTCCACTTT.

This rearrangement joins TRBV6-5 to TRBJ1-1, with TRBD1 matching over 7 bases. CDR3 length equals 14 residues. J was trimmed by 3 bases and V by 6 bases; bases with no gene match: 7. Germline CDR1 is MNHEY and CDR2 is SVGAGI. The CDR3: CASRSTGKYTEAFF. The CDR3 DNA is TGTGCCAGCAGATCGACAGGGAAGTACACTGAAGCTTTCTTT.

This chain uses TRBV5-1 with TRBJ2-7, with a tentative D call TRBD1 (5 bases). CDR3 length: 14 residues. The germline gives CDR1 SGHRS, CDR2 YFSETQ. Trimming stripped 0 bases from V and 1 base from J, with 8 bases between. CDR3 in amino acids: CASSLEGPSYEQYF. CDR3 nucleotide sequence: TGCGCCAGCAGCTTGGAGGGGCCATCCTACGAGCAGTACTTC.

The count of this clone is one. The chain links TRBV7-8 to TRBJ2-1; 11 nucleotides match TRBD2. CDR3 length: 16 residues. The germline V gene encodes CDR1 SGHVS and CDR2 FQNEAQ. J lost 6 bases, V lost 5 bases, and 9 bases had no gene match. As DNA, the CDR3 is TGTGCCAGCAGCGTACATAGCGGGAGGGCCGGCAATGAGCAGTTCTTC. Protein product: CASSVHSGRAGNEQFF.

V usage is TRBV6-5 and J usage is TRBJ1-6; TRBD1 might be the D (5 bases). Germline V gene lookup returns CDR1 MNHEY and CDR2 SVGAGI. The CDR3 loop spans 13 amino acids. V was pared by 4 bases and J by 8 bases, with 9 bases between. The DNA of the CDR3 is TGTGCCAGCAGTTCAGGGTGGGATTCACCCCTCCACTTT. The encoded protein is CASSSGWDSPLHF.

The chain carries TRBV2 and TRBJ2-7, with D unresolved. The V gene lost 5 bases and the J gene lost 3 bases, with 5 bases spanning the gap. Germline CDR1 reads SNHLY; CDR2 reads FYNNEI. The CDR3 extends over 11 amino acids. CDR3 coding DNA: TGTGCCAGCAGTAAGAGCTACGAGCAGTACTTC. Residues: CASSKSYEQYF.